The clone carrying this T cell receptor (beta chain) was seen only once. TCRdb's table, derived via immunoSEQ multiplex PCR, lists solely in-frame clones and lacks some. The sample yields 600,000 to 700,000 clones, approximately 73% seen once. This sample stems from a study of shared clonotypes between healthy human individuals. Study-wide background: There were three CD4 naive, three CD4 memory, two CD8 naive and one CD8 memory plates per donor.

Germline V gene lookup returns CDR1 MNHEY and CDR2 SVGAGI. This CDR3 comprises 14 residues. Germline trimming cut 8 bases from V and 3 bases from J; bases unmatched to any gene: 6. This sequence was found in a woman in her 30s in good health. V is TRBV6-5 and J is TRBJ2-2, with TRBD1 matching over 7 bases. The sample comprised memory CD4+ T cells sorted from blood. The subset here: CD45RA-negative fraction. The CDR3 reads CASSRTGYTGELFF. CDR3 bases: TGTGCCAGCTCCAGGACAGGCTACACCGGGGAGCTGTTTTTT.